This T cell receptor beta chain was identified in a study of cytomegalovirus exposure and HLA in healthy donors (dated by TCRdb to 2016 to 2017). With regard to the full study: In an earlier analysis of roughly 500 of the donors, 276 Gb of sequence data and about 110 million unique TCR beta sequences from about 190 million T cells were reported. Among 398 genotyped donors of the cohort, an average of around 220,000 unique TCR beta nucleotide sequences was sequenced per donor, of which about 19% were non-productive. Rather than drawing on any new phenotypic data, the later analysis identified candidate immune exposures from TCR beta sequences and the way those sequences occurred across donors. The number of donors typed differed by locus, with roughly 629-640 for A, B, C, DRB1 and DQB1, around 520 for DQA1, 600 to 610 for DPA1, and around 430 for DPB1. A later genetic analysis took genome-wide SNP genotypes for about three fifths of the roughly 700 donors and used that subset as a discovery cohort. Both class I and class II loci were covered by HLA typing, at four-digit resolution. Along with the approximately 650-subject first cohort, a separate validation cohort of more than 90 different subjects was used. An early release that covered about 600 HLA-typed donors contained approximately 290 gigabases of sequencing data and around 85 million unique TCR sequences. The genetic ancestry cluster associated with self-reported Caucasian donors included about four fifths of the roughly 410 genotyped donors. To predict cytomegalovirus infection status, the study brought together high-throughput TCR immunosequencing, statistical association of individual TCRs with disease status, and machine learning. Using immunosequencing, the study profiled T cell repertoires from about 620 subjects and related those repertoires to cytomegalovirus serostatus. The study aimed to test whether cataloging public T cell receptors could reveal signatures of past pathogen exposure. Roughly 5 DR-DQ haplotypes were treated as single units for association and clustering because of strong linkage in the cohort. A later analysis re-examined previously published TCR beta repertoires from more than 550 donors and added high-resolution HLA genotyping to investigate patterns of TCR occurrence. Donor age, sex, ethnicity and CMV serostatus were compiled alongside the repertoire data. Every discovery cohort repertoire had been produced on one sequencing platform. An earlier analysis of approximately 580 of the donors used high-throughput TCR beta sequencing to judge whether each TCR beta V gene segment behaved as functional or pseudogenic. General study outcomes and caveats: Most TCR sequences were seen in very few donors, while some public TCRs were found in many individuals. Presence/absence analyses assumed roughly uniform sequencing depth across donors, an assumption that may not hold. A few of the identified cytomegalovirus-associated TCR beta chains were confirmed in vitro to be specific for cytomegalovirus antigens. Strong co-occurrence of HLA alleles, especially DR and DQ, made assigning TCR associations to individual alleles difficult. Some IMGT-functional V segments, including TRBV6-2 and TRBV6-3, could not be told apart with the 87-base-pair reads, so those segments were excluded. Compared with equally common non-associated chains, HLA-associated TCR beta chains in a later analysis were more clonally expanded and had lower generation probabilities. The classifier was reported to diagnose cytomegalovirus status with high specificity and sensitivity in both the original cohort and the validation cohort. The sequencing pipeline was judged likely to have produced a cluster of highly shared sequence variants as a technical artifact. Broadly in line with IMGT annotations, most TCR beta V segments showed up in productive rearrangements about 87% or about 30% of the time in an earlier analysis of 587 of the donors. According to a later analysis, parvovirus B19, influenza, CMV and Epstein-Barr virus appeared linked to several top co-occurrence clusters. In a later analysis, 16,951 TCR beta sequences were associated with specific HLA alleles at a false discovery rate of 0.05. V-gene and J-gene trimming of TCR beta chains was associated with a missense DCLRE1C variant in a later genetic analysis, and the association was replicated in an independent cohort. A later analysis found that most CMV-associated TCR beta chains appeared HLA-restricted, with HLA associations seemingly driven largely by CMV exposure. For the cohort, immune exposure information was limited to CMV serostatus. This cohort had only TCR beta chains sequenced, and the lack of alpha or paired-chain data limited which features could be detected. Roughly 15 rarely observed V segments, including chromosome 9 orphons, were excluded from the earlier analysis of a few hundred of the donors because counts were too low. A later genetic analysis reported fewer N-insertions in productive TCRs among donors in an Asian-associated ancestry cluster than the roughly 650-donor mean. Linkage disequilibrium might explain the correlated functional status among segregating V segments, but an unknown experimental factor could not be ruled out. A further reported finding was that TCR beta sequences accurately predicted the HLA-A and HLA-B alleles for most subjects in the first cohort. The authors suggested that the approach could potentially be extended to other disease states and immunological phenotypes. In a later analysis, TCR association rates were found to vary across HLA loci, with the most associated TCRs seen for DRB1 alleles and the fewest for HLA-C alleles. Because HLA typing was unavailable for some donors at each locus, only the typed subset was used in association tests. The study gave a list of around 170 TCR beta chains associated with cytomegalovirus.

Notes on this clone: This receptor's antigen is unknown. Per-base qualities were not stored, and no clone one base away is much larger.

Library preparation used the immunoSEQ multiplex PCR assay. For the multiplex PCR, a mixture combining 60 forward primers for TCR Vbeta segments and 13 reverse primers for TCR Jbeta segments was used. Amplification of the CDR3 region of rearranged TCR beta genes was performed with a multiplex PCR assay on genomic DNA. The Illumina HiSeq System was used to sequence the amplified TCR beta libraries as 87-base-pair reads. In the source study's methods: A later analysis counted tens of millions of unique TCR beta chains across the 650 to 700 repertoires, and some 11 million of these chains were shared by at least two donors. Raw reads were error-corrected and collapsed into unique sequences with a nearest-neighbor algorithm that merged closely related sequences to remove PCR and sequencing errors. CDR3 sequences were aligned to IMGT reference sequences to assign V, D and J gene segments. For a sequence to be retained, at least a six-nucleotide match to both a V gene segment and a J gene segment was required. A rearrangement counted as productive if the CDR3 had no stop codons and remained in frame with V and J, and every other rearrangement counted as non-productive. CDR3 was defined according to IMGT convention as the region running from the second conserved V-encoded cysteine to the conserved J-encoded phenylalanine. The earlier analysis of a few hundred of the donors excluded any sequence lacking an unambiguous match to a single V gene segment. An earlier analysis of 587 of the donors called V segments functional above 56.7% productive rearrangements and segregating when the between-donor standard deviation exceeded 5%. To diagnose cytomegalovirus status from the catalog of TCR beta chain sequences, a statistical classification framework was built. In a later analysis, TCR nucleotide sequences were compared against IMGT/GENE-DB human TR gene sequences so that V and J genes could be assigned. In a later analysis, CDR3 sequences and most-parsimonious VDJ recombination scenarios were assigned using the TCRdist pipeline. In a later analysis, every TCR beta chain was defined by the combination of its CDR3 amino acid sequence and its V-gene family, and reads without a unique V-gene family were dropped. To address suspected cross-contamination and a sequencing artifact, a later analysis removed approximately 590 highly shared, low-generation-probability nucleotide sequences. In a later analysis, a clonal expansion index was calculated for each public chain from normalized within-repertoire ranks of inferred template counts. Generation probabilities in a later analysis came from a VDJ recombination model fitted to out-of-frame rearrangements, and those results were checked against IGoR. A later analysis scored TCR-TCR, TCR-HLA and TCR-CMV co-occurrence with hypergeometric tests, applying a repertoire-size bias correction to TCR pairs. False discovery rates were estimated in a later analysis by permuting HLA or CMV assignments 20 times. A later analysis grouped co-occurring TCRs with DBSCAN, adding TCRdist sequence similarity when clustering within HLA-allele-positive subsets. Repertoires with fewer than 30,000 or more than 120,000 public chains were left out of co-occurrence clustering, as were a few repertoires with anomalous nucleotide sharing. In its TCRdb copy, this immuneACCESS table keeps in-frame sequences only and misses some clones. Where compared with another copy, unresolved V genes explain less than half of these, and the others have no known cause. V and J calls and clone size come straight from that table; D and trimming were deduced from the DNA. In this sample the table shows approximately 140,000 clones, less than 80% of which occur a single time. The ten most abundant clones make up roughly 8.8% of the sample.

The cohort comprised 666 healthy bone marrow donors. All cohort members were sampled while nominally healthy, although unrecorded immune exposures were likely present. The donor tested CMV seropositive, placing the donor among the 289 seropositive members of the cohort. A peripheral blood sample was collected from each donor, and TCR beta sequencing was performed on peripheral blood mononuclear cells. The Qiagen DNeasy Blood Extraction Kit was used to extract genomic DNA from the blood cell samples. Trimming takes 5 bases off V and 3 bases off J; junction bases not matched to a gene: 12. CDR1 and CDR2 were assigned from the germline V gene as MDHEN and SYDVKM. The CDR3 runs 16 residues from the cysteine to the phenylalanine. The DNA shown is the 48-base CDR3, in frame from base 1.

The receptor comes from a woman between 45 and 65 years old in good health and CMV-seropositive. The rearrangement combines TRBV28 with TRBJ2-5; 7 bases in the middle match TRBD2. The specimen sequenced was PBMCs. In nucleotide form, the sequence is TGTGCCAGCAGTCCCTTCTGGGGGGGGGAAGAAGAGACCCAGTACTTC. Its translation reads: CASSPFWGGEEETQYF.